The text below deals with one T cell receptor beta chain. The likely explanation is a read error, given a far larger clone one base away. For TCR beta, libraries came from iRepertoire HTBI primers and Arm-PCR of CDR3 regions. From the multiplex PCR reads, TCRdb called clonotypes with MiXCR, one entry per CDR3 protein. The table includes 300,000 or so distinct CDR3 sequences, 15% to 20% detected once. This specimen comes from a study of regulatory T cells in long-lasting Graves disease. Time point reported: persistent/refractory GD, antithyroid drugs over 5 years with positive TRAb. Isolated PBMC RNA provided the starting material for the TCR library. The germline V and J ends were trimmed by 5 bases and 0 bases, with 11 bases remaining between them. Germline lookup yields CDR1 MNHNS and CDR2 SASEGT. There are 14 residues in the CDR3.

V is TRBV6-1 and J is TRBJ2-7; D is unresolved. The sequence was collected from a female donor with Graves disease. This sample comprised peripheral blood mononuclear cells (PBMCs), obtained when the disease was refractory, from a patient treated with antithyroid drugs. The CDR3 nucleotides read TGTGCCAGCAGTCCCGACACGAGCTCCTACGAGCAGTACTTC. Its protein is CASSPDTSSYEQYF.